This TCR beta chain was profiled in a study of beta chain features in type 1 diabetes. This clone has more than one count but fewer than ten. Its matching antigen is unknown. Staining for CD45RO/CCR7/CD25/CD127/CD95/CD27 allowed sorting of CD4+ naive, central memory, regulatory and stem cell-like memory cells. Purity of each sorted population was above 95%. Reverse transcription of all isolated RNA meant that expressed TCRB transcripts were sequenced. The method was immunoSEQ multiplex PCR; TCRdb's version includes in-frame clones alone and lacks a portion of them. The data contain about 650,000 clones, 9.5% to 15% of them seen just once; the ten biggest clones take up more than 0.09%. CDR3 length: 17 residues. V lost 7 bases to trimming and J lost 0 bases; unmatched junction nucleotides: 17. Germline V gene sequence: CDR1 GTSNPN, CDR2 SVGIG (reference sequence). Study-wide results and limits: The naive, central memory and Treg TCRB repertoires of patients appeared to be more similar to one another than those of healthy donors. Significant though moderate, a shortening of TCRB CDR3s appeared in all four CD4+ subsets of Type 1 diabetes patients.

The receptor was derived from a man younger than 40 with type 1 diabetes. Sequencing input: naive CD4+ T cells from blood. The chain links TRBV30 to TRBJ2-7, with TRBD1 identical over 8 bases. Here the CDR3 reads CAYIVRDRPYSSYEQYF. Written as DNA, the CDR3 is TGTGCCTACATCGTCCGGGACAGGCCTTACAGCTCCTACGAGCAGTACTTC.